Shown below are 8 T cell receptor beta chains from a single sample sequenced in a study of radiation and T cells in renal cell carcinoma. Clones were read by immunoSEQ multiplex PCR, and TCRdb kept only the in-frame ones, dropping some. The data contain approximately 110,000 clones, roughly 80% of them singletons. Documented time point: baseline pretreatment blood. Regarding treatment: 15 Gy SBRT to primary tumor, nephrectomy 4 weeks later. The sequencing used blood, collected from a patient whose treatment included radiotherapy and nephrectomy. These receptors came from a woman aged 60 to 75 with renal cell carcinoma.

V and J are TRBV28 and TRBJ2-3; D may be TRBD1 or TRBD2 (5 bases each). The CDR3 contains 16 residues. With 6 bases removed from V and 3 bases from J, the gap between germline ends came to 19 bases. CDR1 is MDHEN and CDR2 is SYDVKM in the germline V gene. In nucleotides, the CDR3 is TGTGCCAGCAGCCGATCTTCCTTAGGGACGACAGATACGCAGTATTTT. The encoded protein is CASSRSSLGTTDTQYF.

The rearrangement uses TRBV28 and TRBJ2-1; TRBD2 agrees at 14 bases. CDR1 MDHEN and CDR2 SYDVKM come from the germline V gene. V shed 4 bases, J shed 5 bases, and the junction held 1 base outside the gene matches. The CDR3 runs to 15 residues. In DNA, the CDR3 is TGTGCCAGCAGTTCGGGACTAGCGGGAGACAATGAGCAGTTCTTC. This codes for CASSSGLAGDNEQFF.

The chain is built from TRBV28 and TRBJ1-5; TRBD1 matches at 8 bases. Looked up from germline, CDR1 is MDHEN and CDR2 is SYDVKM. Unmatched junction bases numbered 12, after V lost 10 bases and J lost 4 bases. The length of the CDR3 is 15 residues. Written as DNA, the CDR3 is TGTGCCATCGGACCAGGGGGCGCGGGGAATCAGCCCCAGCATTTT. It codes for CAIGPGGAGNQPQHF.

This sequence joins TRBV10-2 and TRBJ2-1; 9 nucleotides agree with TRBD2. The CDR3 has 15 amino acids. The ends lost 2 bases at V and 5 bases at J; junction bases unmatched: 4. Germline V gives CDR1 WSHSY, CDR2 SAAADI. CDR3 sequence reads: CASSEPAGGNNEQFF. Written as DNA, the CDR3 is TGCGCCAGCAGTGAGCCAGCGGGGGGAAACAATGAGCAGTTCTTC.

The rearrangement uses TRBV5-1 and TRBJ1-2; D not certain. Germline V gives CDR1 SGHRS, CDR2 YFSETQ. V lost 0 bases and J lost 6, with 15 bases in between. The CDR3 totals 15 residues. The CDR3 protein is CASSLAGQSAHGYTF. The CDR3 DNA sequence: TGCGCCAGCAGCTTGGCCGGGCAGTCGGCGCATGGCTACACCTTC.

This chain connects TRBV28 to TRBJ2-5; 12 positions match TRBD1. The length of the CDR3 is 18 residues. Germline CDR1 is MDHEN and CDR2 is SYDVKM. V dropped 5 bases and J dropped 5; count of bases not matched to a gene: 15. CDR3 protein: CASSDTQGTGGARETQYF. The DNA for the CDR3 is TGTGCCAGCAGTGACACCCAAGGGACAGGGGGCGCGAGGGAGACCCAGTACTTC.

J is TRBJ1-3 and V is TRBV27; D might be TRBD1 (5 bases). CDR3 length: 14 residues. The germline V gene encodes CDR1 MNHEY and CDR2 SMNVEV (reference sequence). V gave up 5 bases and J gave up 2 bases, with 10 bases separating them. The CDR3 reads CASSPRGAGNTIYF. DNA for the CDR3: TGTGCCAGCAGTCCCCGGGGGGCTGGAAACACCATATATTTT.

This clone was picked up one time. The chain uses TRBV7-8 and TRBJ1-2; D perhaps matches TRBD1 (6 bases). The CDR3 runs to 14 residues. The ends were cut back, 1 base at V and 11 bases at J, with 17 bases in the middle. Germline V gene lookup returns CDR1 SGHVS and CDR2 FQNEAQ. CDR3 coding DNA: TGTGCCAGCAGCTTAGTAGGGGGGGGCGTAAGGTACACCTTC. Translated, it gives CASSLVGGGVRYTF.